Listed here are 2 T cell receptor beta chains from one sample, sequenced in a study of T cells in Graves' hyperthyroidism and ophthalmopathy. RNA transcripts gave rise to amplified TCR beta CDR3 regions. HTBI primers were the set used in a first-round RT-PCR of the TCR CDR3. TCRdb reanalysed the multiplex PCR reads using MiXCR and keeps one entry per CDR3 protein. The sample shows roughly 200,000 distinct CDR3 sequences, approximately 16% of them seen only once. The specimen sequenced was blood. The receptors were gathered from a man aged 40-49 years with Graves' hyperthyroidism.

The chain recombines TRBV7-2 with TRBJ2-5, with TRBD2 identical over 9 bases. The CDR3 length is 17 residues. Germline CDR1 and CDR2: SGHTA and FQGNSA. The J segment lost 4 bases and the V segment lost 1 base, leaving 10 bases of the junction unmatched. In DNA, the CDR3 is TGTGCCAGCAGCTTAGTTTTGGGCGGGGGGGCCGGAGAGACCCAGTACTTC. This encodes CASSLVLGGGAGETQYF.

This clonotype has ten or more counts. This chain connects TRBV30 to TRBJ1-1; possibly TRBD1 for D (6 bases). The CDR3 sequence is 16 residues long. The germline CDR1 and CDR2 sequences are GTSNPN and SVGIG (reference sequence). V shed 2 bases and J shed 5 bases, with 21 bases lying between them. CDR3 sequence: CAWSLLGQRPSTEAFF. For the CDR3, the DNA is TGTGCCTGGAGTCTATTAGGACAGCGACCCTCGACTGAAGCTTTCTTT.